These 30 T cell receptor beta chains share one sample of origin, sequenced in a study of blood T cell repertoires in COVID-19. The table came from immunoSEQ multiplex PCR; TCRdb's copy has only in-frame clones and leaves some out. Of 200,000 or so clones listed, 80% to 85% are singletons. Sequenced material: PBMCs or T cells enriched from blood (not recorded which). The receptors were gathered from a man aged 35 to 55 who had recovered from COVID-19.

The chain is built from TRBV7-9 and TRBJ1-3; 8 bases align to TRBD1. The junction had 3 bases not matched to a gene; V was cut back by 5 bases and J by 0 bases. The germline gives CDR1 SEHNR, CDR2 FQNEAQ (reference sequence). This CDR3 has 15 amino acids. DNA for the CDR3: TGTGCCAGCAGCCCAGGGGGCCCCTCTGGAAACACCATATATTTT. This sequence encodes CASSPGGPSGNTIYF.

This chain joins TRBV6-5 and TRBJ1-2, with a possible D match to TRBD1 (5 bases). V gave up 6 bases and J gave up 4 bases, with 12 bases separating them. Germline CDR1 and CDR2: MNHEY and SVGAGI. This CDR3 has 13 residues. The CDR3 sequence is CASRGGQFYGYTF. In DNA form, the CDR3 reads TGTGCCAGCAGGGGGGGTCAGTTCTATGGCTACACCTTC.

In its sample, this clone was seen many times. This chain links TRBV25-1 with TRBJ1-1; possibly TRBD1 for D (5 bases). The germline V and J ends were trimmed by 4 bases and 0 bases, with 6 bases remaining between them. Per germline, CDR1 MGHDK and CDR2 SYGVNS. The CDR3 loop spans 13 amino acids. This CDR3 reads CASSGRVNTEAFF. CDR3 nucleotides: TGTGCCAGCAGTGGCAGGGTGAACACTGAAGCTTTCTTT.

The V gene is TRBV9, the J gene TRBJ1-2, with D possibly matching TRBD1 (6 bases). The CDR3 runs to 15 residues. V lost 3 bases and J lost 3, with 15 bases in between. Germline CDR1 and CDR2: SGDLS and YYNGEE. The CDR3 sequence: CASSALKQGYYGYTF. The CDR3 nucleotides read TGTGCCAGCAGCGCCCTTAAGCAGGGGTACTATGGCTACACCTTC.

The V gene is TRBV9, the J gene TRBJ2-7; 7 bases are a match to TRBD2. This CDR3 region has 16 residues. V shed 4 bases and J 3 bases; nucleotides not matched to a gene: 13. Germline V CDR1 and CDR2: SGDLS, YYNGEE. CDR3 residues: CASSPRASGLIYEQYF. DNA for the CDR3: TGTGCCAGCAGCCCCCGGGCTAGCGGATTAATCTACGAGCAGTACTTC.

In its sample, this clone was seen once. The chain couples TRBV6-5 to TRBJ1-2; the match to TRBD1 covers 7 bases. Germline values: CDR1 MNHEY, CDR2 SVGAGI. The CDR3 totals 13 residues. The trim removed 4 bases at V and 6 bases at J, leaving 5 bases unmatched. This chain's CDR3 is CASSSAGGNGYTF. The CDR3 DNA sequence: TGTGCCAGCAGTTCGGCAGGGGGGAATGGCTACACCTTC.

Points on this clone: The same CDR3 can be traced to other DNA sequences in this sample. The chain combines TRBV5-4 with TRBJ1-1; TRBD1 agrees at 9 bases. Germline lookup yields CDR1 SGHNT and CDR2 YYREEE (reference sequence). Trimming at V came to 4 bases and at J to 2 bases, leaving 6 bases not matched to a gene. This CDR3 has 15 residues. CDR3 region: CASSLRQGGNTEAFF. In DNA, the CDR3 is TGTGCCAGCAGCCTTCGACAGGGGGGAAACACTGAAGCTTTCTTT.

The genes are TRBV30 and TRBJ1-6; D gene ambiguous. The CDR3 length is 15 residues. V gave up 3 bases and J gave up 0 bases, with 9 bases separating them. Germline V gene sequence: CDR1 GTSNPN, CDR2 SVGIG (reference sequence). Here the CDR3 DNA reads TGTGCCTGGAGACCGCTAAGCTCCTATAATTCACCCCTCCACTTT. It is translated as CAWRPLSSYNSPLHF.

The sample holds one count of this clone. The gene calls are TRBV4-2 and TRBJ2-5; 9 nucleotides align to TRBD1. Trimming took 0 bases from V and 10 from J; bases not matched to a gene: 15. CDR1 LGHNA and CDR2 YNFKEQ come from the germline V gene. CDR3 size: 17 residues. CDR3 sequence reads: CASSQDIWGQGSKSQYF. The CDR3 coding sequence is TGTGCCAGCAGCCAAGATATATGGGGACAGGGCAGCAAAAGCCAGTACTTC.

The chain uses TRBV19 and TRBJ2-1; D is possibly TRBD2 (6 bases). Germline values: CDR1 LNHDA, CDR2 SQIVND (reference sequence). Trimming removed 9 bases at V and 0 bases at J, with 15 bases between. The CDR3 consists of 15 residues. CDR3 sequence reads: CASTTTGDSYNEQFF. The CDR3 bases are TGTGCCAGCACGACAACGGGAGACTCCTACAATGAGCAGTTCTTC.

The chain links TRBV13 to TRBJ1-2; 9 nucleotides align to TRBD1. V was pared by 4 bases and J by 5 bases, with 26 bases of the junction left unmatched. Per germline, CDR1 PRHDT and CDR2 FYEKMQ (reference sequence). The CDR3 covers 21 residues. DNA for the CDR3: TGTGCCAGCAGCTCTAAGGGGGGTCGAAAAAAGGTGACAGGGGGAAGTTATGGCTACACCTTC. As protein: CASSSKGGRKKVTGGSYGYTF.

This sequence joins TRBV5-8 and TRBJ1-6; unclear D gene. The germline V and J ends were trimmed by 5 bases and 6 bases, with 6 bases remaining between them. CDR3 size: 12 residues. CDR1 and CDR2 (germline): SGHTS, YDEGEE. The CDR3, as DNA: TGTGCCAGCAGTCTTATTAATTCACCCCTCCACTTT. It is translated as CASSLINSPLHF.

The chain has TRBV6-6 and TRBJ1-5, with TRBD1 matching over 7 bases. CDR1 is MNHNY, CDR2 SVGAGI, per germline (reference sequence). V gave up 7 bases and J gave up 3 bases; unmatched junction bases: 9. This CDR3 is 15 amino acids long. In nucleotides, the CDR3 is TGTGCCAGCACCGGGACAGTAGGATCCAATCAGCCCCAGCATTTT. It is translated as CASTGTVGSNQPQHF.

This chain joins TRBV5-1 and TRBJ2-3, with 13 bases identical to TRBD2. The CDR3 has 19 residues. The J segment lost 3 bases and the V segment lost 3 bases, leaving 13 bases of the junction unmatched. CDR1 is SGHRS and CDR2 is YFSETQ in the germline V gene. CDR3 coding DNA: TGCGCCAGCAGCTGGACTAGCGGGGGCCTTCGTCCTGAGACAGATACGCAGTATTTT. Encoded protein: CASSWTSGGLRPETDTQYF. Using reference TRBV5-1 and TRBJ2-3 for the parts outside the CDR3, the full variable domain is KAGVTQTPRYLIKTRGQQVTLSCSPISGHRSVSWYQQTPGQGLQFLFEYFSETQRNKGNFPGRFSGRQFSNSRSEMNVSTLELGDSALYLCASSWTSGGLRPETDTQYFGPGTRLTVL.

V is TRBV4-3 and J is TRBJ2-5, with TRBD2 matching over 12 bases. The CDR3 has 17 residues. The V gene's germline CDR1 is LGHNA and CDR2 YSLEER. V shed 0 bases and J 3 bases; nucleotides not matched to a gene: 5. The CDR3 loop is CASSQEPSGGAKETQYF. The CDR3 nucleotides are TGCGCCAGCAGCCAAGAGCCTAGCGGGGGGGCCAAAGAGACCCAGTACTTC.

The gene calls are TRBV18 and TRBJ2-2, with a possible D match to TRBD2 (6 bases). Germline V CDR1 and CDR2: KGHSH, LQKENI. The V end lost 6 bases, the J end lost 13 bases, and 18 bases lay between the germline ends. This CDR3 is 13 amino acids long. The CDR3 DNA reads TGTGCCAGCTCCAACTCAACCAGGAGGGGGCTGTTTTTT. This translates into CASSNSTRRGLFF.

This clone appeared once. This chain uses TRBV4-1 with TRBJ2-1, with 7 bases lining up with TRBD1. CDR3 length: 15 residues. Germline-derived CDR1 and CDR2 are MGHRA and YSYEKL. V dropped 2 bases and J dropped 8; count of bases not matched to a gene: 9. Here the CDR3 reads CASSQQGVIQDEQFF. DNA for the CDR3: TGCGCCAGCAGCCAACAGGGGGTAATCCAGGATGAGCAGTTCTTC.

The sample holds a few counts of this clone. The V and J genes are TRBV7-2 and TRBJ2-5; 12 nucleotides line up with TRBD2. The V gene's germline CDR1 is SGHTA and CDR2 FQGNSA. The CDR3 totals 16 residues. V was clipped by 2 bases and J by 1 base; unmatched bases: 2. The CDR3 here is CASSLRLAGAQETQYF. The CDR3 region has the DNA TGTGCCAGCAGCTTACGACTAGCGGGGGCCCAAGAGACCCAGTACTTC.

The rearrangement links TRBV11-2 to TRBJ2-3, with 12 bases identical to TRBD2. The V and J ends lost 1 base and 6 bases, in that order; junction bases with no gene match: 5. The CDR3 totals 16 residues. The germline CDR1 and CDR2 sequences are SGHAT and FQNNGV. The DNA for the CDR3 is TGTGCCAGCAGCTTAGGACTAGCGGGGGCAGGGGATACGCAGTATTTT. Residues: CASSLGLAGAGDTQYF. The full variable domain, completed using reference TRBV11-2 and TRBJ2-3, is EAGVAQSPRYKIIEKRQSVAFWCNPISGHATLYWYQQILGQGPKLLIQFQNNGVVDDSQLPKDRFSAERLKGVDSTLKIQPAKLEDSAVYLCASSLGLAGAGDTQYFGPGTRLTVL.

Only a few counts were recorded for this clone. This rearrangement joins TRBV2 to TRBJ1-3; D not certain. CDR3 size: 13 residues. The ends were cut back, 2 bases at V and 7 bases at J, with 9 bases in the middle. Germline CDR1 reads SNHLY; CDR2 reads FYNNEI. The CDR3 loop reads CASSEIPGNTIYF. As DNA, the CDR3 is TGTGCCAGCAGTGAAATCCCGGGGAACACCATATATTTT.

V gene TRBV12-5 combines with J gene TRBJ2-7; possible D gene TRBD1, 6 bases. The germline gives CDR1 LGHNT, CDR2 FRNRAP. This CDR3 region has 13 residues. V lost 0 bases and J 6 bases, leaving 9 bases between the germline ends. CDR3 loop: CASGLVGQREQYF. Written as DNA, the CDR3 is TGTGCTAGTGGTTTGGTCGGACAGCGCGAGCAGTACTTC.

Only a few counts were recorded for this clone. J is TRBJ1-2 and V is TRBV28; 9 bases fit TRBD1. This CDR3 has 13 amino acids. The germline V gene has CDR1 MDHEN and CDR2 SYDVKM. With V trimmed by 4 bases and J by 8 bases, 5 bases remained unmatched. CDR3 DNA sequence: TGTGCCAGCAGTTCCGGGACAGGGAGCGGCTACACCTTC. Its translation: CASSSGTGSGYTF.

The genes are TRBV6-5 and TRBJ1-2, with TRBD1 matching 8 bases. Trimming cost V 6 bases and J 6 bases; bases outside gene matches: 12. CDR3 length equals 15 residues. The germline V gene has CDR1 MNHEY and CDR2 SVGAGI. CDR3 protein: CASRRQGTRGNGYTF. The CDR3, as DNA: TGTGCCAGCAGGAGACAGGGGACCCGGGGTAATGGCTACACCTTC.

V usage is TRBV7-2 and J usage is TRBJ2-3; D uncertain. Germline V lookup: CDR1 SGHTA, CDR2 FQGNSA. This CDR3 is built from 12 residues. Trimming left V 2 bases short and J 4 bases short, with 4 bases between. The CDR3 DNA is TGTGCCAGCAGCTTATCGTCAGATACGCAGTATTTT. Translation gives CASSLSSDTQYF.

Here the CDR3 DNA reads TGTGCTAGTGGTTTGGTTGTCCGGGAGGGGGTATGGGATACGCAGTATTTT. Protein sequence: CASGLVVREGVWDTQYF. The genes are TRBV12-5 and TRBJ2-3; 8 nucleotides match TRBD2. The CDR3 runs to 17 residues. V was clipped by 0 bases and J by 6 bases; unmatched bases: 11. The V gene's germline CDR1 is LGHNT and CDR2 FRNRAP.

The DNA for the CDR3 is TGTGCCTGGGGTGGGCAGGGAATGAAGGGCTACACCTTC. Residues: CAWGGQGMKGYTF. This sequence joins TRBV30 and TRBJ1-2; D is perhaps TRBD1 (5 bases). Germline V lookup: CDR1 GTSNPN, CDR2 SVGIG (reference sequence). The CDR3 length is 13 residues. V gave up 5 bases and J gave up 8 bases, with 18 bases separating them.

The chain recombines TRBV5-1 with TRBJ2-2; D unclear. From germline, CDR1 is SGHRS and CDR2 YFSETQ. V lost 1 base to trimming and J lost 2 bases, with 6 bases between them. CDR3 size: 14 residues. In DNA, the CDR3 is TGCGCCAGCAGCTTGAACAGCAACACCGGGGAGCTGTTTTTT. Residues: CASSLNSNTGELFF.

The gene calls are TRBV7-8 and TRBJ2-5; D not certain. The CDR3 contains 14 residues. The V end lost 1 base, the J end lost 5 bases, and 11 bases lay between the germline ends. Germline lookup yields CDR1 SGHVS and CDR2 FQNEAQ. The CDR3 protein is CASSLEYLRETQYF. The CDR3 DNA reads TGTGCCAGCAGCTTAGAGTACTTGCGGGAGACCCAGTACTTC.

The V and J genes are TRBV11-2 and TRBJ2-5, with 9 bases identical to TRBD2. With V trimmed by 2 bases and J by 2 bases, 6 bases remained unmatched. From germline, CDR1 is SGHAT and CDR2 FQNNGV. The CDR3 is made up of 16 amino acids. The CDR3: CASSLLGGGVQETQYF. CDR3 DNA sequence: TGTGCCAGCAGCTTATTAGGCGGGGGGGTACAAGAGACCCAGTACTTC.

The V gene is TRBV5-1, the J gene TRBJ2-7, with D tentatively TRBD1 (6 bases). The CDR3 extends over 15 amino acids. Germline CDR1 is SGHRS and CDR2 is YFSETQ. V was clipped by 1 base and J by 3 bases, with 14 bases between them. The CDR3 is CASSLLAGANYEQYF. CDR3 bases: TGCGCCAGCAGCTTGCTGGCAGGGGCGAACTACGAGCAGTACTTC. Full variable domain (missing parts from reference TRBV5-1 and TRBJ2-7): KAGVTQTPRYLIKTRGQQVTLSCSPISGHRSVSWYQQTPGQGLQFLFEYFSETQRNKGNFPGRFSGRQFSNSRSEMNVSTLELGDSALYLCASSLLAGANYEQYFGPGTRLTVT.